The T cell receptor beta chain described here comes from a study of metastatic and nonmetastatic thyroid tumors. Study findings and constraints: Reported TCR beta diversity, measured in blood and tumor, was significantly higher for malignant thyroid tumors than for benign nodules.

Patients had received no treatment of any kind before thyroid surgery. This clone appeared a few times. Antigen unknown. TCRdb re-called the PCR reads through MiXCR. This table holds about 5,400 clones, less than 40% found once. Sequenced material: adjacent normal tissue. The sequence came from a female donor with papillary thyroid cancer or a benign thyroid nodule (not recorded which). Some clones in this sample may be carry-over from other donors' samples.

CDR3 protein: CSASAGAAGYTF. Written as DNA, the CDR3 is TGCAGTGCTAGTGCCGGGGCGGCGGGCTACACCTTC. This chain uses TRBV20-1 with TRBJ1-2; a possible D gene is TRBD1 (5 bases). Germline V gene lookup returns CDR1 DFQATT and CDR2 SNEGSKA (reference sequence). Trimming took 3 bases from V and 8 from J, leaving 13 bases between them. The CDR3 is made up of 12 amino acids.